Listed here are 19 T cell receptor beta chains from one sample, sequenced in a study of cytomegalovirus exposure and HLA in healthy donors. Amplification used 60 Vbeta primers and 13 Jbeta primers. Produced via immunoSEQ multiplex PCR; TCRdb's table is partial and in-frame only. The sample lists approximately 150,000 clones, roughly four fifths occurring once. The material sequenced was PBMCs. The receptors here all came from a man in his forties or fifties in good health and CMV-seropositive.

The chain recombines TRBV7-3 with TRBJ1-1; 9 bases map to TRBD1. CDR3 length equals 12 residues. The V and J ends lost 4 bases and 10 bases, in that order; junction bases with no gene match: 4. CDR1 SGHTA and CDR2 FQGTGA come from the germline V gene. The CDR3 DNA is TGTGCCAGCAGCTCAGACAGGGGGACAGCTTTCTTT. Its protein product is CASSSDRGTAFF.

This chain links TRBV5-1 with TRBJ2-7; 7 bases align to TRBD2. CDR3 length equals 14 residues. Germline-derived CDR1 and CDR2 are SGHRS and YFSETQ. V trimming: 2 bases; J trimming: 2 bases; junction bases outside the gene matches: 4. The DNA of the CDR3 is TGCGCCAGCAGCTTCAGCGGGGCCCCCTACGAGCAGTACTTC. Residues: CASSFSGAPYEQYF.

CDR3 coding DNA: TGTGCCAGCAGCTTAGCCGGCGGGAGGGCGGATGAGCAGTTCTTC. Translation: CASSLAGGRADEQFF. The chain links TRBV7-6 to TRBJ2-1, with 9 bases identical to TRBD2. V was pared by 0 bases and J by 8 bases, with 5 bases of the junction left unmatched. CDR3 length: 15 residues. Germline V gene lookup returns CDR1 SGHVS and CDR2 FNYEAQ.

V is TRBV29-1 and J is TRBJ2-5; a weak D match, TRBD2 (7 bases). This CDR3 comprises 14 residues. V lost 6 bases and J 0 bases, leaving 14 bases between the germline ends. The germline V gene encodes CDR1 SQVTM and CDR2 ANQGSEA. CDR3 protein: CSVGGLGYQETQYF. In DNA form, the CDR3 reads TGCAGCGTGGGGGGGCTTGGGTACCAAGAGACCCAGTACTTC.

The genes are TRBV15 and TRBJ2-3, with D possibly being TRBD2 (6 bases). The germline gives CDR1 LNHNV, CDR2 YYDKDF (reference sequence). This CDR3 is built from 17 residues. V was cut by 0 bases and J by 4 bases, with 17 bases left in between. The CDR3 DNA is TGTGCCACCAGCAGAGAAGGGAGGATCACGAGGGCAGATACGCAGTATTTT. This encodes CATSREGRITRADTQYF.

The V and J genes are TRBV18 and TRBJ2-2; no clear D. Trimming cost V 0 bases and J 6 bases, with 11 bases left between them. This CDR3 comprises 15 residues. CDR1 is KGHSH and CDR2 is LQKENI in the germline V gene. The CDR3: CASSPPLKRPGELFF. The DNA for the CDR3 is TGTGCCAGCTCACCACCGTTAAAGCGTCCCGGGGAGCTGTTTTTT.

The CDR3 region has the DNA TGTGCCAGCAGAGCGCAGGGCTCCCTACAAGAGACCCAGTACTTC. It codes for CASRAQGSLQETQYF. The chain joins TRBV5-4 to TRBJ2-5, with a possible D match to TRBD1 (5 bases). The CDR3 totals 15 residues. The germline V and J ends were trimmed by 5 bases and 2 bases, with 16 bases remaining between them. Germline V gene data show CDR1 as SGHNT and CDR2 as YYREEE (reference sequence).

The chain has TRBV2 and TRBJ2-7; no clear D gene. The CDR3 is 12 residues long. V was pared by 6 bases and J by 1 base, with 7 bases between. The germline V gene encodes CDR1 SNHLY and CDR2 FYNNEI. CDR3 sequence (DNA): TGTGCCAGCAGGGTCGGGTCCTACGAGCAGTACTTC. This sequence encodes CASRVGSYEQYF.

The chain combines TRBV19 with TRBJ1-1; TRBD1 might be the D (6 bases). V was trimmed by 8 bases and J by 3 bases, leaving 13 bases between them. The CDR3 has 13 amino acids. Germline V gene lookup returns CDR1 LNHDA and CDR2 SQIVND (reference sequence). CDR3 sequence: CASQTGSDTEAFF. CDR3 nucleotide sequence: TGTGCCAGTCAAACAGGGTCCGACACTGAAGCTTTCTTT.

The chain combines TRBV2 with TRBJ2-2, with TRBD1 matching over 11 bases. Trimming cost V 0 bases and J 7 bases; bases outside gene matches: 1. Germline V gene sequence: CDR1 SNHLY, CDR2 FYNNEI. The CDR3 covers 15 residues. The CDR3 region has the DNA TGTGCCAGCAGTGAAGCGGGACAGGGGGTCGGGGAGCTGTTTTTT. It codes for CASSEAGQGVGELFF.

This clone was seen a few times. The chain couples TRBV19 to TRBJ1-1; possible D gene TRBD1, 6 bases. The CDR3 covers 12 residues. V was cut by 6 bases and J by 6 bases, with 11 bases left in between. Germline V lookup: CDR1 LNHDA, CDR2 SQIVND (reference sequence). The CDR3 DNA follows: TGTGCCAGTAGACAGGGAGACTCTGAAGCTTTCTTT. It specifies CASRQGDSEAFF.

The rearrangement uses TRBV10-3 and TRBJ2-5; 10 bases fit TRBD2. The DNA end is a closer match to TRBJ2-7, so the J assignment may be wrong. This CDR3 is 14 amino acids long. Germline CDR1 ENHRY, CDR2 SYGVKD. The CDR3 reads CAISGLAGSYEQYF. The CDR3, as DNA: TGTGCCATCAGTGGACTAGCGGGTTCCTACGAGCAGTACTTC.

This rearrangement joins TRBV6-4 to TRBJ1-5, with D uncertain. Germline V CDR1 and CDR2: MRHNA, SNTAGT. With 0 bases removed from V and 1 base from J, the gap between germline ends came to 10 bases. The CDR3 has 16 residues. DNA for the CDR3: TGTGCCAGCAGTGACTCGATCACGGGGAGCAATCAGCCCCAGCATTTT. This gives the protein CASSDSITGSNQPQHF.

This clone has more than one count but fewer than ten. V and J are TRBV2 and TRBJ1-4; D unclear. V was clipped by 5 bases and J by 8 bases, with 9 bases between them. The germline V gene encodes CDR1 SNHLY and CDR2 FYNNEI. This CDR3 region has 12 residues. The CDR3 DNA follows: TGTGCCAGCAGTTCAGTGGGCGAAAAACTGTTTTTT. This codes for CASSSVGEKLFF.

The CDR3 here is CAISEIADGNTIYF. Here the CDR3 DNA reads TGTGCCATCAGTGAGATAGCGGACGGAAACACCATATATTTT. The gene calls are TRBV10-3 and TRBJ1-3; D remains ambiguous. The V and J ends lost 2 bases and 4 bases respectively, with 9 bases between them. Germline assignment: CDR1 ENHRY and CDR2 SYGVKD. The CDR3 has 14 amino acids.

V usage is TRBV9 and J usage is TRBJ2-5, with 7 bases that match TRBD2. The germline CDR1 and CDR2 sequences are SGDLS and YYNGEE. V lost 7 bases, J lost 0 bases, and 6 bases stayed unmatched. The CDR3 is made up of 14 amino acids. The CDR3 bases are TGTGCCAGCCAAAGCGGGGCACACCAAGAGACCCAGTACTTC. It translates to CASQSGAHQETQYF.

This clone was observed a single time. The chain recombines TRBV28 with TRBJ2-2; no firm D call. Germline V CDR1 and CDR2: MDHEN, SYDVKM. The CDR3 has 15 amino acids. V dropped 5 bases and J dropped 0 bases, with 10 bases sitting between them. CDR3 region: CASSLLSTNTGELFF. In DNA form, the CDR3 reads TGTGCCAGCAGTCTCCTGAGCACGAACACCGGGGAGCTGTTTTTT.

This clone was counted a few times. This chain joins TRBV11-3 and TRBJ2-3; 14 nucleotides align to TRBD2. Germline CDR1 SGHNT, CDR2 YENEEA. The trim removed 3 bases at V and 1 base at J, leaving 3 bases unmatched. This CDR3 comprises 17 residues. This chain's CDR3 is CASSFGTSGSGTDTQYF. The CDR3 nucleotides are TGTGCCAGCAGCTTTGGGACTAGCGGGAGTGGCACAGATACGCAGTATTTT.

The rearrangement links TRBV5-5 to TRBJ2-3; 8 nucleotides agree with TRBD2. J lost 3 bases, V lost 4 bases, and 7 bases had no gene match. The CDR3 length is 15 residues. The germline V gene has CDR1 SGHKS and CDR2 YYEKEE (reference sequence). The chain's CDR3 is CASSPSPGGTDTQYF. DNA of the CDR3: TGTGCCAGCAGCCCCTCCCCGGGGGGGACAGATACGCAGTATTTT.